The 4 T cell receptor beta chains below all came from one sample that was sequenced in a study of T cells in Graves' hyperthyroidism and ophthalmopathy. Amplification of TCR beta CDR3 regions was performed using RNA transcripts as template. Primed by the HTBI set, a first-round RT-PCR was run on the TCR CDR3. TCRdb recomputed calls from the multiplex PCR reads with MiXCR, one row per CDR3 protein. Of around 380,000 distinct CDR3 sequences listed, roughly 13% were seen once; the top ten hold around 20%. The sequencing input was blood. The receptors come from a man aged 30 to 45 with Graves' hyperthyroidism that later progressed to Graves' ophthalmopathy.

This clonotype was seen ten or more times. This sequence joins TRBV12-3 or TRBV12-4 and TRBJ2-2; 10 nucleotides match TRBD2. The CDR3 loop spans 16 amino acids. J lost 4 bases, V lost 1 base, and 3 bases had no gene match. In DNA form, the CDR3 reads TGTGCCAGCAGTTTAGGAACTAGCGGGGCCACCGGGGAGCTGTTTTTT. It yields the protein CASSLGTSGATGELFF.

J is TRBJ2-7 and V is TRBV30; perhaps TRBD2 as D (6 bases). Deletions cut 5 bases from V and 1 base from J, with 15 bases between. This CDR3 is 14 amino acids long. The V gene's germline CDR1 is GTSNPN and CDR2 SVGIG (reference sequence). CDR3 in amino acids: CAWGRRVRSYEQYF. The CDR3 bases are TGTGCCTGGGGAAGGAGGGTAAGGTCCTACGAGCAGTACTTC.

This chain joins TRBV6-5 and TRBJ2-1; no definite D call. V was pared by 4 bases and J by 8 bases, with 9 bases between. CDR3 length: 12 residues. Looked up from germline, CDR1 is MNHEY and CDR2 is SVGAGI. The CDR3 DNA follows: TGTGCCAGCAGTTTCCAAGGTGATGAGCAGTTCTTC. It specifies CASSFQGDEQFF.

This clonotype was seen repeatedly, ten times or more. This chain uses TRBV2 with TRBJ2-6; 8 nucleotides agree with TRBD1. Germline CDR1 reads SNHLY; CDR2 reads FYNNEI. The CDR3 is made up of 18 amino acids. The trim removed 3 bases at V and 0 bases at J, leaving 7 bases unmatched. CDR3 in amino acids: CASSDYGTGASGANVLTF. The DNA of the CDR3 is TGTGCCAGCAGTGATTATGGGACAGGAGCCTCTGGGGCCAACGTCCTGACTTTC.